A selection of T cell receptor beta chains follows, all from one sample in a study of shared clonotypes between healthy human individuals. TCRdb's table, derived via immunoSEQ multiplex PCR, lists solely in-frame clones and lacks some. The sample holds 2 million to 2.5 million clones, approximately 93% seen once. Sequenced material: naive CD4+ T cells from PBMCs. The source is a young man in good health. Some clones in this sample may be carry-over from other donors' samples. Both conserved end residues are part of each CDR3. D genes are given only for firm matches. Clone size appears in some rows only: once, few, many, or a class for an expanded clone.

j_call: TRBJ1-2
v_call: TRBV28
d_call: TRBD1
clone_size: .
cdr3_nt: TGTGCCAGCAGTTCAGGGGGGGGGCTGAACTATGGCTACACCTTC
cdr3_aa: CASSSGGGLNYGYTF

j_call: TRBJ2-5
v_call: TRBV9
d_call: TRBD1
clone_size: .
cdr3_nt: TGTGCCAGCAGCGTTGGAACAGGGGGCGGAGAGACCCAGTACTTC
cdr3_aa: CASSVGTGGGETQYF

j_call: TRBJ2-7
v_call: TRBV5-1
d_call: .
clone_size: .
cdr3_nt: TGCGCCAGCAGCTTAACCCCCACTAGTAGATACGAGCAGTACTTC
cdr3_aa: CASSLTPTSRYEQYF

j_call: TRBJ2-6
v_call: TRBV6-5
d_call: .
clone_size: .
cdr3_nt: TGTGCCACCCGGACAACTAGCTCTGGGGCCAACGTCCTGACTTTC
cdr3_aa: CATRTTSSGANVLTF

j_call: TRBJ1-2
v_call: TRBV5-1
d_call: .
clone_size: .
cdr3_nt: TGCGCCAGCAGCTTATGGGACGACTATGGCTACACCTTC
cdr3_aa: CASSLWDDYGYTF

j_call: TRBJ1-5
v_call: TRBV19
d_call: .
clone_size: few
cdr3_nt: TGTGCCAGCCGGGACGGCAATCAGCCCCAGCATTTT
cdr3_aa: CASRDGNQPQHF

j_call: TRBJ2-2
v_call: TRBV18
d_call: TRBD1
clone_size: .
cdr3_nt: TGTGCCAGCTCACCATCGGGACAGGGGATTTCGGACACCGGGGAGCTGTTTTTT
cdr3_aa: CASSPSGQGISDTGELFF

j_call: TRBJ2-1
v_call: TRBV28
d_call: TRBD2
clone_size: .
cdr3_nt: TGTGCCAGCAGGAGAGCGGGAGGGGTCTACAATGAGCAGTTCTTC
cdr3_aa: CASRRAGGVYNEQFF

j_call: TRBJ2-2
v_call: TRBV28
d_call: TRBD1
clone_size: .
cdr3_nt: TGTGCCAGCCTGACAGGGACCACCGGGGAGCTGTTTTTT
cdr3_aa: CASLTGTTGELFF

j_call: TRBJ2-7
v_call: TRBV9
d_call: .
clone_size: .
cdr3_nt: TGTGCCAGCAGCTCCCAATTAGTTACCGGGAGCGAGCAGTACTTC
cdr3_aa: CASSSQLVTGSEQYF

j_call: TRBJ1-2
v_call: TRBV11-2
d_call: .
clone_size: .
cdr3_nt: TGTGCCAGCAGCCCGTCGGGACGGTTCTATGGCTACACCTTC
cdr3_aa: CASSPSGRFYGYTF

j_call: TRBJ1-3
v_call: TRBV7-8
d_call: .
clone_size: .
cdr3_nt: TGTGCCAGCAGCTTAGCCCCAACAGGGTCTGGAAACACCATATATTTT
cdr3_aa: CASSLAPTGSGNTIYF

j_call: TRBJ2-7
v_call: TRBV7-9
d_call: .
clone_size: .
cdr3_nt: TGTGCCAGCAGCTTTGGCAGGAGCTCCTACGAGCAGTACTTC
cdr3_aa: CASSFGRSSYEQYF

j_call: TRBJ1-2
v_call: TRBV4-1
d_call: .
clone_size: .
cdr3_nt: TGCGCCAGCAGCCAACCGATAGGGGGAGGGGCGACCAACTATGGCTACACCTTC
cdr3_aa: CASSQPIGGGATNYGYTF

j_call: TRBJ2-1
v_call: TRBV5-1
d_call: TRBD2
clone_size: once
cdr3_nt: TGCGCCAGCAGCTTGGGAGCGGGAGGTAAACACAATGAGCAGTTCTTC
cdr3_aa: CASSLGAGGKHNEQFF

j_call: TRBJ2-7
v_call: TRBV7-2
d_call: TRBD2
clone_size: .
cdr3_nt: TGTGCCAGCAGCTTAGTTGCCGGGACTAGCGGGGGAGCCTACGAGCAGTACTTC
cdr3_aa: CASSLVAGTSGGAYEQYF

j_call: TRBJ2-7
v_call: TRBV20-1
d_call: .
clone_size: .
cdr3_nt: TGCAGTGCTAGAGGTATAGGACCCCGGTACTTC
cdr3_aa: CSARGIGPRYF

j_call: TRBJ2-6
v_call: TRBV11-2
d_call: .
clone_size: once
cdr3_nt: TGTGCCAGCAGTCCCAAGAGACAGCCACGCTCTGGGGCCAACGTCCTGACTTTC
cdr3_aa: CASSPKRQPRSGANVLTF

j_call: TRBJ1-4
v_call: TRBV5-1
d_call: .
clone_size: .
cdr3_nt: TGCGCCAGCAGCTTAAACGAGCCTAATGAAAAACTGTTTTTT
cdr3_aa: CASSLNEPNEKLFF

j_call: TRBJ1-2
v_call: TRBV28
d_call: TRBD1
clone_size: once
cdr3_nt: TGTGCCAGCAAGGGGGCAGGGGGCATTGGGTTAGGCTATGGCTACACCTTC
cdr3_aa: CASKGAGGIGLGYGYTF

j_call: TRBJ2-2
v_call: TRBV15
d_call: TRBD2
clone_size: .
cdr3_nt: TGTGCCACCAGCGACCCGGGACTAGCGGGCCTTGGGGAGCTGTTTTTT
cdr3_aa: CATSDPGLAGLGELFF

j_call: TRBJ1-4
v_call: TRBV5-1
d_call: .
clone_size: .
cdr3_nt: TGCGCCAGCAGTGCCGGGGACACCCATGAAAAACTGTTTTTT
cdr3_aa: CASSAGDTHEKLFF

j_call: TRBJ2-1
v_call: TRBV28
d_call: TRBD1
clone_size: .
cdr3_nt: TGTGCCAGCAGTACGACAGGGAACTACAATGAGCAGTTCTTC
cdr3_aa: CASSTTGNYNEQFF

j_call: TRBJ2-3
v_call: TRBV28
d_call: .
clone_size: .
cdr3_nt: TGTGCCAGCAGTAGGGACGGGACTAGCACAGATACGCAGTATTTT
cdr3_aa: CASSRDGTSTDTQYF

j_call: TRBJ2-3
v_call: TRBV25-1
d_call: TRBD2
clone_size: .
cdr3_nt: TGTGCCAGCAGCGCACAACGGGGGGGAGGCACAGATACGCAGTATTTT
cdr3_aa: CASSAQRGGGTDTQYF

j_call: TRBJ2-2
v_call: TRBV30
d_call: .
clone_size: .
cdr3_nt: TGTGCCTGGAGTCGCGGCACCGGGGAGCTGTTTTTT
cdr3_aa: CAWSRGTGELFF

j_call: TRBJ2-3
v_call: TRBV6-6
d_call: TRBD2
clone_size: .
cdr3_nt: TGTGCCAGCAGCCACCTGGGACTAGCGGCAGATACGCAGTATTTT
cdr3_aa: CASSHLGLAADTQYF

j_call: TRBJ2-5
v_call: TRBV28
d_call: TRBD1
clone_size: .
cdr3_nt: TGTGCCAGCTCCGGGGGAGACAGGGGTCAAGAGACCCAGTACTTC
cdr3_aa: CASSGGDRGQETQYF

j_call: TRBJ2-1
v_call: TRBV10-3
d_call: .
clone_size: .
cdr3_nt: TGTGCCATCAGCCCAAGGCGGGATGGTGGTGTAAATGAGCAGTTCTTC
cdr3_aa: CAISPRRDGGVNEQFF

j_call: TRBJ2-1
v_call: TRBV21-1
d_call: .
clone_size: .
cdr3_nt: TGTGCCAGCAGCAACTGGGGTGGGGAGCCCCCCTACAATGAGCAGTTCTTC
cdr3_aa: CASSNWGGEPPYNEQFF

j_call: TRBJ2-5
v_call: TRBV5-4
d_call: TRBD1
clone_size: .
cdr3_nt: TGTGCCAGCAGCTTGGAGGGGACAGGGGGCCCGGTGGAGACCCAGTACTTC
cdr3_aa: CASSLEGTGGPVETQYF

j_call: TRBJ2-2
v_call: TRBV7-3
d_call: TRBD2
clone_size: .
cdr3_nt: TGTGCCAGCAGCTTCTTAGCGGGAGCGAACACCGGGGAGCTGTTTTTT
cdr3_aa: CASSFLAGANTGELFF

j_call: TRBJ2-3
v_call: TRBV18
d_call: .
clone_size: .
cdr3_nt: TGTGCCAGCTCAGAAACCCCCGGGGTATACACAGATACGCAGTATTTT
cdr3_aa: CASSETPGVYTDTQYF

j_call: TRBJ1-5
v_call: TRBV28
d_call: .
clone_size: .
cdr3_nt: TGTGCCAGCAGTTTGACAGTCAATCAGCCCCAGCATTTT
cdr3_aa: CASSLTVNQPQHF

j_call: TRBJ2-7
v_call: TRBV5-3
d_call: TRBD2
clone_size: .
cdr3_nt: TGTGCCAGAAGCTTGGCGCGGGAGGGCCATTATGGGTCTTCAAACGAGCAGTACTTC
cdr3_aa: CARSLAREGHYGSSNEQYF

j_call: TRBJ1-4
v_call: TRBV7-9
d_call: .
clone_size: once
cdr3_nt: TGTGCCAGCAGCTCAGCTAGGGGAACTAATGAAAAACTGTTTTTT
cdr3_aa: CASSSARGTNEKLFF

j_call: TRBJ2-5
v_call: TRBV5-4
d_call: TRBD1
clone_size: .
cdr3_nt: TGTGCCAGCAGCTTGGCGCCACAGGGGTCTGGAGAGACCCAGTACTTC
cdr3_aa: CASSLAPQGSGETQYF

j_call: TRBJ2-2
v_call: TRBV9
d_call: TRBD1
clone_size: .
cdr3_nt: TGTGCCAGCAGCGGACAGGGGACTTTGAACACCGGGGAGCTGTTTTTT
cdr3_aa: CASSGQGTLNTGELFF

j_call: TRBJ1-2
v_call: TRBV5-1
d_call: .
clone_size: .
cdr3_nt: TGCGCCAGCAGCATCATGACAGGCCCCAACTATGGCTACACCTTC
cdr3_aa: CASSIMTGPNYGYTF

j_call: TRBJ1-2
v_call: TRBV6-6
d_call: TRBD1
clone_size: .
cdr3_nt: TGTGCCAGCAGTTTCTACAGGGGTTCTAACTATGGCTACACCTTC
cdr3_aa: CASSFYRGSNYGYTF

j_call: TRBJ2-2
v_call: TRBV7-3
d_call: .
clone_size: .
cdr3_nt: TGTGCCAGCAGCAAACGGGTCACCGGGGAGCTGTTTTTT
cdr3_aa: CASSKRVTGELFF

j_call: TRBJ2-1
v_call: TRBV9
d_call: TRBD2
clone_size: .
cdr3_nt: TGTGCCAGCAATTCTCCCACTAGCGCCTCCTACAATGAGCAGTTCTTC
cdr3_aa: CASNSPTSASYNEQFF

j_call: TRBJ1-1
v_call: TRBV7-2
d_call: .
clone_size: .
cdr3_nt: TGTGCCAGCAGCTTAAGCTCGCGGCGACTGAACACTGAAGCTTTCTTT
cdr3_aa: CASSLSSRRLNTEAFF

j_call: TRBJ2-1
v_call: TRBV28
d_call: .
clone_size: .
cdr3_nt: TGTGCCAGCAGTTTAGCAAACGCCTACAATGAGCAGTTCTTC
cdr3_aa: CASSLANAYNEQFF

j_call: TRBJ2-1
v_call: TRBV6-1
d_call: TRBD2
clone_size: .
cdr3_nt: TGTGCCAGCAGTGCGGGACTAGCGGGAGTTTCCGCCTACAATGAGCAGTTCTTC
cdr3_aa: CASSAGLAGVSAYNEQFF

j_call: TRBJ2-7
v_call: TRBV15
d_call: TRBD1
clone_size: .
cdr3_nt: TGTGCCACCAGCAGAGATCGAGGGGGCGACTCCTACGAGCAGTACTTC
cdr3_aa: CATSRDRGGDSYEQYF

j_call: TRBJ2-4
v_call: TRBV29-1
d_call: .
clone_size: .
cdr3_nt: TGCAGCGTTGGAGGGGGAAACATTCAGTACTTC
cdr3_aa: CSVGGGNIQYF

j_call: TRBJ2-1
v_call: TRBV5-4
d_call: .
clone_size: .
cdr3_nt: TGTGCCAGCAGCTCAGGACAGACGTTTGGAAATGAGCAGTTCTTC
cdr3_aa: CASSSGQTFGNEQFF

j_call: TRBJ2-7
v_call: TRBV2
d_call: .
clone_size: .
cdr3_nt: TGTGCCAGCAGTGAGAGGAGTTACGAGCAGTACTTC
cdr3_aa: CASSERSYEQYF

j_call: TRBJ2-5
v_call: TRBV5-8
d_call: .
clone_size: .
cdr3_nt: TGTGCCAGCACCTTGGGCGTCAGGGAGGAGACCCAGTACTTC
cdr3_aa: CASTLGVREETQYF

j_call: TRBJ2-5
v_call: TRBV5-1
d_call: TRBD1
clone_size: once
cdr3_nt: TGCGCCAGCAGCTACGACAGGGAACAAGAGACCCAGTACTTC
cdr3_aa: CASSYDREQETQYF

j_call: TRBJ1-2
v_call: TRBV6-5
d_call: .
clone_size: .
cdr3_nt: TGTGCCAGCAGTCTCCGACAGGTTCCCTATGGCTACACCTTC
cdr3_aa: CASSLRQVPYGYTF

j_call: TRBJ2-2
v_call: TRBV19
d_call: .
clone_size: .
cdr3_nt: TGTGCCAGTAGTGCCCGCCGGGGCGGACCGGAGGGCACCGGGGAGCTGTTTTTT
cdr3_aa: CASSARRGGPEGTGELFF